Presented here are 20 T cell receptor beta chains from one specimen sequenced in a study of identical twins. TCRdb processed the 5' RACE reads anew with MiXCR; each CDR3 protein has one entry. The table includes around 650,000 distinct CDR3 sequences, just over 7% detected once. Another study also made use of these data, one on yellow fever vaccine responses in identical twins.

The sequenced material came from PBMCs. Receptors were obtained from a woman under 30 in good health.

This chain uses TRBV6-1 with TRBJ2-4; 9 bases agree with TRBD2. V lost 7 bases and J lost 3; bases outside the gene matches: 7. Germline V gene data show CDR1 as MNHNS and CDR2 as SASEGT. The CDR3 runs 15 residues. Here the CDR3 DNA reads TGTGCCAGCACCCCACAAGCGGGAGGCAAAAACATTCAGTACTTC. It specifies CASTPQAGGKNIQYF.

This clonotype has only a few counts. CDR3 residues: CASSPRQFVKNNSPLHF. The CDR3 coding sequence is TGTGCCAGCAGCCCCCGACAGTTCGTCAAGAATAATTCACCCCTCCACTTT. The chain carries TRBV11-2 and TRBJ1-6; weak D call: TRBD1 (5 bases). CDR1 is SGHAT and CDR2 is FQNNGV in the germline V gene. This CDR3 contains 17 residues. Trimming left V 5 bases short and J 5 bases short, with 19 bases between.

In this sample, this clonotype turned up many times. The gene calls are TRBV5-1 and TRBJ1-2; possibly TRBD1 for D (5 bases). The V gene lost 4 bases and the J gene lost 3 bases, with 13 bases spanning the gap. Germline CDR1 is SGHRS and CDR2 is YFSETQ. This CDR3 is built from 14 residues. The CDR3 spells CASSPGPRDYGYTF. The CDR3 nucleotides read TGCGCCAGCAGCCCGGGGCCCCGGGACTATGGCTACACCTTC.

On this clonotype itself: Lacking the conserved final phenylalanine or tryptophan, this CDR3 likely reflects a read error. The chain couples TRBV3-1 to TRBJ2-3, with D possibly being TRBD1 or TRBD2 (5 bases each). This CDR3 comprises 17 residues. The germline V and J ends were trimmed by 1 base and 1 base, with 15 bases remaining between them. Looked up from germline, CDR1 is LGHDT and CDR2 is YNNKEL (reference sequence). The CDR3 DNA follows: TGTGCCAGCAGCCAAGGATACCGGGACGCAGGCACAGATACGCAGTATTTA. Translated, it gives CASSQGYRDAGTDTQYL.

This clonotype came up a few times. This chain links TRBV6-1 with TRBJ2-1; 7 bases align to TRBD1. The V and J ends lost 5 bases and 9 bases, in that order; junction bases with no gene match: 13. The CDR3 is made up of 15 amino acids. The germline V gene has CDR1 MNHNS and CDR2 SASEGT. The CDR3: CASSKDRVRSGEQFF. DNA of the CDR3: TGTGCCAGCAGTAAAGACAGGGTTCGGTCTGGTGAGCAGTTCTTC.

The rearrangement links TRBV15 to TRBJ2-3; D is possibly TRBD2 (5 bases). The CDR3 has 16 amino acids. V lost 0 bases to trimming and J lost 4 bases, with 14 bases between them. Germline V CDR1 and CDR2: LNHNV, YYDKDF (reference sequence). This CDR3 is CATSREGLAAADTQYF. The CDR3 bases are TGTGCCACCAGCAGAGAAGGCCTAGCTGCCGCAGATACGCAGTATTTT.

This clonotype was found many times. CDR3 sequence reads: CASSGGAFREQFF. The CDR3 bases are TGTGCCAGCAGCGGGGGGGCTTTCCGAGAGCAGTTCTTC. This chain connects TRBV12-3 or TRBV12-4 to TRBJ2-1; 8 bases match TRBD2. This CDR3 has 13 amino acids. The J segment lost 10 bases and the V segment lost 6 bases, leaving 8 bases of the junction unmatched.

The chain combines TRBV3-1 with TRBJ2-1, with a possible D match to TRBD2 (5 bases). There are 15 residues in the CDR3. V gave up 8 bases and J gave up 3 bases, with 17 bases separating them. Germline CDR1 LGHDT, CDR2 YNNKEL (reference sequence). CDR3 bases: TGTGCCAGCCCTCAAGGGCGGGCAGTCTACAATGAGCAGTTCTTC. It encodes CASPQGRAVYNEQFF.

The chain employs TRBV27 and TRBJ1-6; D is possibly TRBD1 (6 bases). V lost 3 bases and J lost 9, with 9 bases in between. This CDR3 is built from 13 residues. Germline-derived CDR1 and CDR2 are MNHEY and SMNVEV (reference sequence). The CDR3, as DNA: TGTGCCAGCAGTTTGGGGGCCCCTTCACCCCTCCACTTT. This codes for CASSLGAPSPLHF.

This chain uses TRBV7-2 with TRBJ2-2; D is ambiguous. The CDR3 sequence is 18 residues long. Trimming stripped 1 base from V and 0 bases from J, with 15 bases between. Germline values: CDR1 SGHTA, CDR2 FQGNSA. CDR3 nucleotides: TGTGCCAGCAGCTTAGGGCGACTTTTTTACGCGAACACCGGGGAGCTGTTTTTT. Its protein is CASSLGRLFYANTGELFF. Using reference TRBV7-2 and TRBJ2-2 for the parts outside the CDR3, the full variable domain is GAGVSQSPSNKVTEKGKDVELRCDPISGHTALYWYRQSLGQGLEFLIYFQGNSAPDKSGLPSDRFSAERTGGSVSTLTIQRTQQEDSAVYLCASSLGRLFYANTGELFFGEGSRLTVL.

In its sample, this clonotype was seen a few times. The genes are TRBV29-1 and TRBJ1-1; no reliable D call. This CDR3 region has 13 residues. Trimming removed 4 bases at V and 0 bases at J, with 9 bases between. Germline lookup yields CDR1 SQVTM and CDR2 ANQGSEA. The CDR3 region has the DNA TGCAGCGTTGTGAGGAGAATGAACACTGAAGCTTTCTTT. Protein product: CSVVRRMNTEAFF.

There are many counts of this clonotype. The chain links TRBV24-1 to TRBJ2-4; TRBD1 is a possible D gene (5 bases). Trimming left V 4 bases short and J 6 bases short, with 12 bases between. The CDR3 runs 14 residues. The germline V gene encodes CDR1 KGHDR and CDR2 SFDVKD. This chain's CDR3 is CATSDPPTGNIQYF. In DNA, the CDR3 is TGTGCCACCAGTGACCCCCCCACAGGAAACATTCAGTACTTC.

With regard to this clonotype: A read error may account for a junction end that differs from germline. The rearrangement links TRBV12-3 or TRBV12-4 to TRBJ2-2; 8 nucleotides align to TRBD1. The CDR3 is 19 amino acids. The CDR3 spells CACSLALISGTGNTGELFF. In DNA form, the CDR3 reads TGTGCCTGCAGTTTAGCGCTTATATCCGGGACAGGGAACACCGGGGAGCTGTTTTTT.

This clonotype has just one count. The chain has TRBV20-1 and TRBJ2-7, with TRBD1 as a possible D gene (6 bases). The CDR3 loop spans 16 amino acids. Trimming removed 1 base from V and 3 bases from J, with 19 bases in between. From germline, CDR1 is DFQATT and CDR2 SNEGSKA (reference sequence). CDR3 nucleotide sequence: TGCAGTGCTAGAGGGGCGGGCACAGGGACCCTCTACGAGCAGTACGTC. Translated: CSARGAGTGTLYEQYV.

V gene TRBV5-6 combines with J gene TRBJ2-5; 11 nucleotides match TRBD2. This CDR3 spans 17 amino acids. The germline V gene has CDR1 SGHDT and CDR2 YYEEEE. Trimming took 0 bases from V and 1 from J; bases not matched to a gene: 5. The CDR3 reads CASSLVAGTSGQETQYF. The CDR3, as DNA: TGTGCCAGCAGCTTGGTTGCCGGGACTAGCGGCCAAGAGACCCAGTACTTC.

This clonotype has more than one count but fewer than ten. The CDR3: CASSPGSSVGENIQYF. CDR3 bases: TGTGCCAGCTCACCGGGATCTAGCGTTGGCGAGAACATTCAGTACTTC. The chain joins TRBV18 to TRBJ2-4; perhaps TRBD2 as D (6 bases). The CDR3 is 16 residues long. V lost 3 bases, J lost 7 bases, and 19 bases lay in between. Germline values: CDR1 KGHSH, CDR2 LQKENI.

This chain uses TRBV3-1 with TRBJ2-7, with 7 bases identical to TRBD2. The junction had 11 bases not matched to a gene; V was cut back by 1 base and J by 2 bases. The CDR3 contains 17 residues. Looked up from germline, CDR1 is LGHDT and CDR2 is YNNKEL (reference sequence). The CDR3 is CASSQVGLGAVAYEQYF. The CDR3 nucleotides are TGTGCCAGCAGCCAAGTTGGACTAGGTGCGGTAGCCTACGAGCAGTACTTC.

The chain is built from TRBV15 and TRBJ1-4; a weak D match, TRBD1 (6 bases). This CDR3 comprises 16 residues. V was pared by 3 bases and J by 4 bases, with 15 bases between. Germline-derived CDR1 and CDR2 are LNHNV and YYDKDF (reference sequence). CDR3 nucleotide sequence: TGTGCCACCAGCAGCAGCTCGTGGGGGCTTAATGAAAAACTGTTTTTT. Protein sequence: CATSSSSWGLNEKLFF.

This sequence joins TRBV29-1 and TRBJ1-1; 9 nucleotides agree with TRBD1. The CDR3 spans 13 residues. J lost 4 bases, V lost 3 bases, and 3 bases had no gene match. The germline gives CDR1 SQVTM, CDR2 ANQGSEA. In DNA form, the CDR3 reads TGCAGCGTTGACCACAGGGGGCCCACTGAAGCTTTCTTT. Encoded protein: CSVDHRGPTEAFF.

V gene TRBV5-5 combines with J gene TRBJ2-7; D is tentatively TRBD1 or TRBD2 (5 bases each). Germline V gene data show CDR1 as SGHKS and CDR2 as YYEKEE (reference sequence). The CDR3 is 14 amino acids. Trimming removed 4 bases at V and 0 bases at J, with 11 bases between. The CDR3 spells CASSRGDDSYEQYF. The CDR3 DNA is TGTGCCAGCAGCCGAGGGGACGACTCCTACGAGCAGTACTTC.